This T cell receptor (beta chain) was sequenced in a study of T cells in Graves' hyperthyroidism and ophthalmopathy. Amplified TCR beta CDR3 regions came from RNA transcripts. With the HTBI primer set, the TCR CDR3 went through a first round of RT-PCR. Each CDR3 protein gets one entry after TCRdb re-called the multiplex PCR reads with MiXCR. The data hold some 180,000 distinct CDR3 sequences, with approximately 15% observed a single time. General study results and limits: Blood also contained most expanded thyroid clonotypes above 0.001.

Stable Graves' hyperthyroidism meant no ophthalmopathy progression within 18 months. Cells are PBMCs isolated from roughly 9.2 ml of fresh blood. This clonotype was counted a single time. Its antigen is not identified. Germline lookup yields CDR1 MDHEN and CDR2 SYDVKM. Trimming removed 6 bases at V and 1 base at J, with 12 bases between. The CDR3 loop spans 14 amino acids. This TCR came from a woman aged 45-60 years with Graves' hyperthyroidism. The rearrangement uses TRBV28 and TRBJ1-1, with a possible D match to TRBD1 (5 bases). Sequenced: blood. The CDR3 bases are TGTGCCAGCAGCCGGGACGCTGCGAACACTGAAGCTTTCTTT. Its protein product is CASSRDAANTEAFF.